The 15 T cell receptor beta chains in this list originate from one sample, sequenced in a study of T cell repertoires in cytomegalovirus infection. MiXCR was run by TCRdb on the reads, yielding one entry per CDR3 protein. The table records tens of thousands of distinct CDR3 sequences, 4% of them present only once. Sequencing was performed on PBMCs. These receptors came from a human donor in good health (CMV status not recorded). Some clones in this sample may be carry-over from other donors' samples.

This clonotype was counted at least ten times. This chain connects TRBV19 to TRBJ2-2; TRBD2 matches 8 bases. This CDR3 region has 15 residues. In germline, CDR1 is LNHDA, CDR2 SQIVND (reference sequence). J lost 6 bases, V lost 5 bases, and 8 bases had no gene match. Written as DNA, the CDR3 is TGTGCCAGTAGTCTCGGGAGGGGTTCGTCCGGGGAGCTGTTTTTT. This codes for CASSLGRGSSGELFF.

Many counts were recorded for this clonotype. V usage is TRBV7-6 and J usage is TRBJ2-7; 9 positions agree with TRBD1. V lost 5 bases to trimming and J lost 2 bases; unmatched junction nucleotides: 7. CDR3 length equals 15 residues. Germline V gene lookup returns CDR1 SGHVS and CDR2 FNYEAQ. The CDR3 loop reads CASSEGQGLPYEQYV. CDR3 DNA sequence: TGTGCCAGCAGCGAGGGACAGGGTCTACCCTACGAGCAGTACGTC.

There are many counts of this clonotype. An end of the junction does not agree with germline; a read error may underlie this. The CDR3: CASSFQQGDEQFF. The CDR3 coding sequence is TGTGCTAGCAGCTTTCAACAGGGAGATGAGCAGTTCTTC. V and J are TRBV7-6 and TRBJ2-1, with D tentatively TRBD1 (6 bases). The CDR3 consists of 13 residues. The germline V gene has CDR1 SGHVS and CDR2 FNYEAQ.

This rearrangement joins TRBV12-3 or TRBV12-4 to TRBJ1-2; D possibly corresponds to TRBD1 (6 bases). The CDR3 has 12 amino acids. Trimming removed 3 bases at V and 7 bases at J, with 9 bases between. The CDR3 coding sequence is TGTGCCAGCAGTTTCGGGACAATTGGCTACACCTTC. Translation: CASSFGTIGYTF.

This clonotype has ten or more counts. The V call is TRBV7-6, the J call TRBJ2-1, with 12 bases aligning to TRBD2. The CDR3 is made up of 16 amino acids. V dropped 6 bases and J dropped 9; count of bases not matched to a gene: 12. Germline V lookup: CDR1 SGHVS, CDR2 FNYEAQ. CDR3 loop: CASSYSSGLAGSEQFF. The CDR3 nucleotides are TGTGCCAGCAGTTATTCCTCGGGACTAGCGGGTTCTGAGCAGTTCTTC. The full variable domain, completed using reference TRBV7-6 and TRBJ2-1, is GAGVSQSPRYKVTKRGQDVALRCDPISGHVSLYWYRQALGQGPEFLTYFNYEAQQDKSGLPNDRFSAERPEGSISTLTIQRTEQRDSAMYRCASSYSSGLAGSEQFFGPGTRLTVL.

This clonotype was recorded many times. The J gene is TRBJ2-7, the V gene TRBV7-2; no clear D gene. Germline assignment: CDR1 SGHTA and CDR2 FQGNSA. CDR3 size: 12 residues. V was clipped by 5 bases and J by 5 bases, with 10 bases between them. The CDR3 loop is CASSLSGDEQYF. The CDR3 coding sequence is TGTGCCAGCAGCCTGAGTGGGGACGAGCAGTACTTC.

Many counts were recorded for this clonotype. This sequence joins TRBV20-1 and TRBJ2-3, with 13 bases identical to TRBD2. Unmatched junction bases numbered 15, after V lost 6 bases and J lost 3 bases. Germline CDR1 reads DFQATT; CDR2 reads SNEGSKA (reference sequence). The CDR3 runs 18 residues. The CDR3 is CSATPRTSGSRWTDTQYF. CDR3 DNA sequence: TGCAGTGCAACCCCACGGACTAGCGGGAGTAGGTGGACAGATACGCAGTATTTT.

This clonotype was observed a few times. The chain carries TRBV7-2 and TRBJ2-3; no firm D call. CDR1 and CDR2 (germline): SGHTA, FQGNSA. V gave up 5 bases and J gave up 3 bases, with 15 bases separating them. The CDR3 contains 15 residues. The CDR3 here is CASSGNYLTTDTQYF. The CDR3 DNA sequence: TGTGCCAGCAGCGGAAACTACCTGACTACAGATACGCAGTATTTT.

This clonotype showed up many times. The chain combines TRBV19 with TRBJ1-5; TRBD1 might be the D (6 bases). The germline V gene encodes CDR1 LNHDA and CDR2 SQIVND (reference sequence). The CDR3 contains 15 residues. Trimming left V 4 bases short and J 4 bases short, with 14 bases between. Written as DNA, the CDR3 is TGTGCCAGTAGTAACAACAGGGTAAGGAATCAGCCCCAGCATTTT. Translating it yields CASSNNRVRNQPQHF.

This clonotype was seen repeatedly, ten times or more. The chain recombines TRBV7-2 with TRBJ1-6; unclear D gene. Trimming removed 0 bases at V and 8 bases at J, with 17 bases between. Germline values: CDR1 SGHTA, CDR2 FQGNSA. This CDR3 region has 17 residues. The CDR3 coding sequence is TGTGCCAGCAGCTTAGCGCCGAGTCGTCCTAGGGATTCACCCCTCCACTTT. Translated: CASSLAPSRPRDSPLHF.

This clonotype was seen repeatedly, ten times or more. This sequence joins TRBV7-2 and TRBJ1-5; D is uncertain. From germline, CDR1 is SGHTA and CDR2 FQGNSA. V lost 1 base and J 9 bases, leaving 10 bases between the germline ends. The CDR3 is 13 amino acids. The CDR3 spells CASSLETVGPQHF. DNA of the CDR3: TGTGCCAGCAGCTTAGAGACCGTCGGGCCCCAGCATTTT.

This clonotype came up many times. The chain carries TRBV7-2 and TRBJ1-6, with D possibly TRBD1 on 5 matching bases. Looked up from germline, CDR1 is SGHTA and CDR2 is FQGNSA. This CDR3 spans 16 amino acids. V lost 2 bases and J 6 bases, leaving 14 bases between the germline ends. The CDR3 coding sequence is TGTGCCAGCAGCTTAAACCCGCAGGGAAGTAATTCACCCCTCCACTTT. It yields the protein CASSLNPQGSNSPLHF.

This clonotype was recorded many times. The J gene is TRBJ1-2, the V gene TRBV7-2; no definite D call. The CDR3 extends over 13 amino acids. CDR1 SGHTA and CDR2 FQGNSA come from the germline V gene. Trimming pared 2 bases from V and 5 bases from J, leaving 9 bases between. The CDR3 region has the DNA TGTGCCAGCAGCTTATATAAGGGATATGGCTACACCTTC. As protein: CASSLYKGYGYTF.

This clonotype showed up many times. V usage is TRBV7-6 and J usage is TRBJ2-2; possibly TRBD2 for D (6 bases). Germline V gives CDR1 SGHVS, CDR2 FNYEAQ. CDR3 length equals 16 residues. The germline V and J ends were trimmed by 2 bases and 4 bases, with 14 bases remaining between them. The CDR3 is CASSLRAGQSTGELFF. The DNA of the CDR3 is TGTGCCAGCAGCTTAAGGGCGGGGCAGAGCACCGGGGAGCTGTTTTTT. Combining the CDR3 with reference TRBV7-6 and TRBJ2-2 gives the whole variable domain GAGVSQSPRYKVTKRGQDVALRCDPISGHVSLYWYRQALGQGPEFLTYFNYEAQQDKSGLPNDRFSAERPEGSISTLTIQRTEQRDSAMYRCASSLRAGQSTGELFFGEGSRLTVL.

This clonotype was seen at least ten times. The rearrangement links TRBV7-2 to TRBJ2-1; weak D call: TRBD2 (7 bases). The ends were cut back, 5 bases at V and 8 bases at J, with 16 bases in the middle. The CDR3 covers 14 residues. Germline V gene data show CDR1 as SGHTA and CDR2 as FQGNSA. The CDR3 loop reads CASSPPGGLYEQFF. As DNA, the CDR3 is TGTGCCAGCAGCCCCCCGGGGGGCCTATATGAGCAGTTCTTC.